A selection of T cell receptor beta chains follows, all from one sample in a study of T cell changes during pregnancy in multiple sclerosis. Sequencing was performed with immunoSEQ multiplex PCR; in TCRdb, only in-frame clones are kept and a portion is missing. Among around 130,000 clones listed, around 93% were seen once. Sequenced material: peripheral blood, taken before pregnancy. These receptors originate from a female donor with multiple sclerosis, enrolled in a pregnancy study. CDR3s include the opening cysteine and the closing phenylalanine or tryptophan. The D gene is left open where the match is weak. Size values are once, few and many counts, or a class for expanded clones, and some rows have none.

V gene: TRBV7-3; clone size: NA; D gene: NA; J gene: TRBJ1-1; CDR3 protein: CASSLSGWGAGTEAFF; CDR3 DNA: TGTGCCAGCAGCTTAAGCGGCTGGGGCGCAGGCACTGAAGCTTTCTTT
V gene: TRBV6-5; clone size: NA; D gene: NA; J gene: TRBJ2-7; CDR3 protein: CASWPRGLIYEQYF; CDR3 DNA: TGTGCCAGCTGGCCCCGGGGACTCATCTACGAGCAGTACTTC
V gene: TRBV10-2; clone size: once; D gene: TRBD1; J gene: TRBJ2-5; CDR3 protein: CASRGTGGLQETQYF; CDR3 DNA: TGCGCCAGCAGAGGGACAGGGGGCCTACAAGAGACCCAGTACTTC
V gene: TRBV7-9; clone size: NA; D gene: NA; J gene: TRBJ1-1; CDR3 protein: CASSPPPGHTEAFF; CDR3 DNA: TGTGCCAGCAGCCCCCCCCCAGGGCACACTGAAGCTTTCTTT
V gene: TRBV5-1; clone size: few; D gene: TRBD1; J gene: TRBJ1-2; CDR3 protein: CASGPGQGGGGYTF; CDR3 DNA: TGCGCCAGCGGTCCCGGACAGGGGGGAGGCGGCTACACCTTC
V gene: TRBV27; clone size: NA; D gene: NA; J gene: TRBJ1-4; CDR3 protein: CASSWGGLNEKLFF; CDR3 DNA: TGTGCCAGCAGTTGGGGGGGTCTTAATGAAAAACTGTTTTTT
V gene: TRBV2; clone size: NA; D gene: TRBD1; J gene: TRBJ1-2; CDR3 protein: CASSESDRGLGYTF; CDR3 DNA: TGTGCCAGCAGTGAATCGGACAGGGGGCTAGGCTACACCTTC
V gene: TRBV5-4; clone size: NA; D gene: TRBD1; J gene: TRBJ1-2; CDR3 protein: CASSRTGGATNYGYTF; CDR3 DNA: TGTGCCAGCAGCAGAACAGGGGGCGCGACTAACTATGGCTACACCTTC
V gene: TRBV7-3; clone size: NA; D gene: TRBD1; J gene: TRBJ1-1; CDR3 protein: CASSFDRDTEAFF; CDR3 DNA: TGTGCCAGCAGCTTTGACAGGGACACTGAAGCTTTCTTT
V gene: TRBV2; clone size: NA; D gene: TRBD2; J gene: TRBJ2-7; CDR3 protein: CASSGTSGRDEQYF; CDR3 DNA: TGTGCCAGCAGTGGGACTAGCGGGAGGGACGAGCAGTACTTC
V gene: TRBV2; clone size: NA; D gene: NA; J gene: TRBJ1-5; CDR3 protein: CASSVSLFTSNQPQHF; CDR3 DNA: TGTGCCAGCAGTGTCAGTCTCTTTACTAGCAATCAGCCCCAGCATTTT
V gene: TRBV2; clone size: NA; D gene: NA; J gene: TRBJ1-3; CDR3 protein: CARRDISGNTIYF; CDR3 DNA: TGTGCCAGGAGGGATATCTCTGGAAACACCATATATTTT
V gene: TRBV7-3; clone size: NA; D gene: NA; J gene: TRBJ1-4; CDR3 protein: CASSLARGEKLFF; CDR3 DNA: TGTGCCAGCAGCCTCGCACGGGGTGAAAAACTGTTTTTT
V gene: TRBV19; clone size: NA; D gene: TRBD1; J gene: TRBJ2-1; CDR3 protein: CASSIEDRLYNEQFF; CDR3 DNA: TGTGCCAGTAGTATTGAGGACAGGCTCTACAATGAGCAGTTCTTC
V gene: TRBV27; clone size: NA; D gene: NA; J gene: TRBJ2-7; CDR3 protein: CASRVLGGDYEQYF; CDR3 DNA: TGTGCCAGCAGAGTACTAGGGGGTGACTACGAGCAGTACTTC
V gene: TRBV7-3; clone size: NA; D gene: NA; J gene: TRBJ2-3; CDR3 protein: CASSLEGGTDTQYF; CDR3 DNA: TGTGCCAGCAGCTTAGAAGGGGGCACAGATACGCAGTATTTT
V gene: TRBV30; clone size: NA; D gene: NA; J gene: TRBJ1-1; CDR3 protein: CAWSVLFAAGRKNTEAFF; CDR3 DNA: TGTGCCTGGAGTGTACTTTTTGCGGCTGGCAGAAAGAACACTGAAGCTTTCTTT
V gene: TRBV6-1; clone size: NA; D gene: TRBD1; J gene: TRBJ1-5; CDR3 protein: CASSLRDSFQPQHF; CDR3 DNA: TGTGCCAGCAGTCTCCGGGACAGTTTTCAGCCCCAGCATTTT
V gene: TRBV18; clone size: NA; D gene: TRBD2; J gene: TRBJ2-7; CDR3 protein: CASSSLAGEVYEQYF; CDR3 DNA: TGTGCCAGCTCATCACTAGCGGGAGAAGTTTACGAGCAGTACTTC
V gene: TRBV27; clone size: NA; D gene: TRBD2; J gene: TRBJ2-7; CDR3 protein: CASSFQRDSYEQYF; CDR3 DNA: TGTGCCAGCAGTTTCCAGCGGGACTCCTACGAGCAGTACTTC
V gene: TRBV10-3; clone size: NA; D gene: NA; J gene: TRBJ2-1; CDR3 protein: CAISERTHNEQFF; CDR3 DNA: TGTGCCATCAGTGAACGTACACACAATGAGCAGTTCTTC
V gene: TRBV2; clone size: NA; D gene: TRBD1; J gene: TRBJ1-2; CDR3 protein: CATSGGSYGYTF; CDR3 DNA: TGTGCCACATCAGGGGGCTCCTATGGCTACACCTTC
V gene: TRBV30; clone size: NA; D gene: NA; J gene: TRBJ1-1; CDR3 protein: CAWSLRVRAEAFF; CDR3 DNA: TGTGCCTGGAGTCTTCGGGTGCGGGCTGAAGCTTTCTTT
V gene: TRBV5-5; clone size: NA; D gene: TRBD2; J gene: TRBJ2-1; CDR3 protein: CASNPSGKVTYNEQFF; CDR3 DNA: TGTGCCAGCAACCCTAGCGGGAAGGTGACCTACAATGAGCAGTTCTTC
V gene: TRBV5-1; clone size: NA; D gene: TRBD2; J gene: TRBJ2-7; CDR3 protein: CASSSGLAGSGVGEQYF; CDR3 DNA: TGCGCCAGCAGCTCGGGACTAGCGGGGTCGGGAGTAGGTGAGCAGTACTTC
V gene: TRBV20-1; clone size: NA; D gene: NA; J gene: TRBJ1-2; CDR3 protein: CSASEPYGYTF; CDR3 DNA: TGCAGTGCTAGCGAGCCCTATGGCTACACCTTC
V gene: TRBV6-4; clone size: NA; D gene: TRBD1; J gene: TRBJ1-6; CDR3 protein: CASSETGGNSPLHF; CDR3 DNA: TGTGCCAGCAGTGAAACAGGGGGGAATTCACCCCTCCACTTT
V gene: TRBV19; clone size: NA; D gene: NA; J gene: TRBJ2-2; CDR3 protein: CASSMGHTGELFF; CDR3 DNA: TGTGCCAGTAGTATGGGGCACACCGGGGAGCTGTTTTTT
V gene: TRBV30; clone size: NA; D gene: NA; J gene: TRBJ2-2; CDR3 protein: CAWSVLAGQLSIELFF; CDR3 DNA: TGTGCCTGGAGTGTACTCGCGGGACAGTTGTCTATCGAGCTGTTTTTT
V gene: TRBV5-4; clone size: NA; D gene: NA; J gene: TRBJ2-3; CDR3 protein: CASSFGGGGTDTQYF; CDR3 DNA: TGTGCCAGCAGCTTTGGGGGCGGGGGAACAGATACGCAGTATTTT
V gene: TRBV28; clone size: NA; D gene: TRBD1; J gene: TRBJ1-4; CDR3 protein: CATWGQLNEKLFF; CDR3 DNA: TGTGCCACCTGGGGACAGCTTAATGAAAAACTGTTTTTT
V gene: TRBV19; clone size: NA; D gene: NA; J gene: TRBJ2-4; CDR3 protein: CASTPERGRAKNIQYF; CDR3 DNA: TGTGCCAGTACCCCTGAGAGAGGGCGAGCCAAAAACATTCAGTACTTC
V gene: TRBV6-5; clone size: NA; D gene: TRBD1; J gene: TRBJ1-6; CDR3 protein: CASRGDRDRNSPLHF; CDR3 DNA: TGTGCCAGCAGGGGGGACAGGGATCGGAATTCACCCCTCCACTTT
V gene: TRBV7-9; clone size: NA; D gene: TRBD1; J gene: TRBJ1-2; CDR3 protein: CASSKDRPYGYTF; CDR3 DNA: TGTGCCAGCAGCAAGGACAGGCCCTATGGCTACACCTTC
V gene: TRBV6-1; clone size: NA; D gene: NA; J gene: TRBJ2-7; CDR3 protein: CAIGLRGEQYF; CDR3 DNA: TGTGCCATCGGACTGCGCGGGGAGCAGTACTTC